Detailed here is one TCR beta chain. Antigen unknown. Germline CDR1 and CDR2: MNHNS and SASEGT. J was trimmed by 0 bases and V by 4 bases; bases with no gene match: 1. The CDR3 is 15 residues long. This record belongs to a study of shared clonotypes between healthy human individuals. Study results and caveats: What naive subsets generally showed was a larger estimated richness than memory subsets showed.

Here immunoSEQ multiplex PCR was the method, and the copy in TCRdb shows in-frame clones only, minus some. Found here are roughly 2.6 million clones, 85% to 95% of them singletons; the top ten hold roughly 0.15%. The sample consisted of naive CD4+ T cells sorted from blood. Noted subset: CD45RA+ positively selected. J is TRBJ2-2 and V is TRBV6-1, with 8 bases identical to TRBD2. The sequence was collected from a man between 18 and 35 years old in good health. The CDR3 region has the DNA TGTGCCAGCAGTGGCGGGGGGACGAACACCGGGGAGCTGTTTTTT. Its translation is CASSGGGTNTGELFF.